One and the same sample provided the 18 T cell receptor beta chains below, sequenced in a study of Graves' ophthalmopathy and Graves' hyperthyroidism. Amplification from RNA transcripts yielded the TCR beta CDR3 regions. RT-PCR with HTBI primers came first, then second-round multiplex PCR. TCRdb re-derived calls from the multiplex PCR reads in MiXCR, one entry per CDR3 protein. The sample includes about 600,000 distinct CDR3 sequences, approximately 35% of them seen just once. The sequenced sample consisted of peripheral blood or thyroid tissue (not recorded which). All receptors come from an adult man with Graves' hyperthyroidism.

Only a few counts were recorded for this clonotype. V is TRBV28 and J is TRBJ1-6; 9 bases are a match to TRBD1. V lost 6 bases to trimming and J lost 7 bases; unmatched junction nucleotides: 16. Per germline, CDR1 MDHEN and CDR2 SYDVKM. This CDR3 region has 18 residues. CDR3 DNA: TGTGCCAGCAGCTCTCGAAGGGGTCTGGGACAGGGAAATTCACCCCTCCACTTT. The encoded protein is CASSSRRGLGQGNSPLHF. The full variable domain, completed using reference TRBV28 and TRBJ1-6, is DVKVTQSSRYLVKRTGEKVFLECVQDMDHENMFWYRQDPGLGLRLIYFSYDVKMKEKGDIPEGYSVSREKKERFSLILESASTNQTSMYLCASSSRRGLGQGNSPLHFGNGTRLTVT.

This clonotype was found many times. This rearrangement joins TRBV19 to TRBJ1-2; D call uncertain. Trimming cost V 4 bases and J 2 bases, with 11 bases left between them. CDR1 is LNHDA and CDR2 is SQIVND in the germline V gene (reference sequence). This CDR3 comprises 14 residues. The CDR3 reads CASSTRDRNYGYTF. CDR3 nucleotide sequence: TGTGCCAGTAGTACCCGGGATAGAAACTATGGCTACACCTTC. Filled out from reference TRBV19 and TRBJ1-2, the complete variable domain reads DGGITQSPKYLFRKEGQNVTLSCEQNLNHDAMYWYRQDPGQGLRLIYYSQIVNDFQKGDIAEGYSVSREKKESFPLTVTSAQKNPTAFYLCASSTRDRNYGYTFGSGTRLTVV.

This clonotype was found many times. The chain couples TRBV20-1 to TRBJ2-5; 10 nucleotides align to TRBD1. J was trimmed by 3 bases and V by 1 base; bases with no gene match: 11. This CDR3 is built from 17 residues. The V gene's germline CDR1 is DFQATT and CDR2 SNEGSKA (reference sequence). CDR3 amino acids: CSARATMDRGTKETQYF. The CDR3 DNA sequence: TGCAGTGCTAGAGCTACGATGGACAGGGGGACCAAAGAGACCCAGTACTTC.

This clonotype was found many times. The chain is built from TRBV7-8 and TRBJ2-5; D is possibly TRBD2 (6 bases). V shed 2 bases and J shed 0 bases, with 16 bases lying between them. CDR1 SGHVS and CDR2 FQNEAQ come from the germline V gene. The CDR3 is made up of 17 amino acids. The CDR3 here is CASSLHSGLQYQETQYF. DNA of the CDR3: TGTGCCAGCAGCTTACACTCGGGACTCCAGTACCAAGAGACCCAGTACTTC.

This clonotype was seen a handful of times. V and J are TRBV28 and TRBJ1-5; D call uncertain. Trimming pared 3 bases from V and 9 bases from J, leaving 12 bases between. CDR3 length: 13 amino acids. From germline, CDR1 is MDHEN and CDR2 SYDVKM. DNA of the CDR3: TGTGCCAGCAGTTTTGGTTTGGCGGGGCCCCAGCATTTT. Translating gives CASSFGLAGPQHF.

In its sample, this clonotype was seen many times. V and J are TRBV29-1 and TRBJ1-1; D might be TRBD1 (5 bases). Germline-derived CDR1 and CDR2 are SQVTM and ANQGSEA. The ends were cut back, 4 bases at V and 1 base at J, with 10 bases in the middle. The CDR3 extends over 13 amino acids. CDR3 in DNA: TGCAGCGTTGTCAGGGCCCAGAACACTGAAGCTTTCTTT. This gives the protein CSVVRAQNTEAFF.

The table lists this clonotype with many counts. V is TRBV7-9 and J is TRBJ2-7, with D possibly being TRBD1 or TRBD2 (5 bases each). CDR1 and CDR2 (germline): SEHNR, FQNEAQ (reference sequence). This CDR3 comprises 13 residues. The germline V and J ends were trimmed by 3 bases and 5 bases, with 11 bases remaining between them. As DNA, the CDR3 is TGTGCCAGCAGCTTGGACTGGGGCAACGAGCAGTACTTC. Translating it yields CASSLDWGNEQYF.

The table lists this clonotype with a few counts. J is TRBJ2-7 and V is TRBV7-9; tentatively, D is TRBD2 (5 bases). The CDR3 has 15 residues. Germline CDR1 and CDR2: SEHNR and FQNEAQ (reference sequence). V lost 1 base and J 2 bases, leaving 12 bases between the germline ends. The CDR3 spells CASSLDVRETYEQYF. CDR3 DNA: TGTGCCAGCAGCTTAGATGTTCGGGAAACCTACGAGCAGTACTTC.

This clonotype was seen at least ten times. The chain uses TRBV7-9 and TRBJ2-2; 7 bases line up with TRBD2. Germline V gives CDR1 SEHNR, CDR2 FQNEAQ (reference sequence). V was clipped by 3 bases and J by 4 bases; unmatched bases: 5. The CDR3 length is 15 residues. The CDR3 nucleotides read TGTGCCAGCAGCTTTGGGAGGGAGAGCACCGGGGAGCTGTTTTTT. Its translation: CASSFGRESTGELFF.

This clonotype turned up a few times. This chain joins TRBV2 and TRBJ2-3; 13 bases are a match to TRBD2. CDR1 and CDR2 (germline): SNHLY, FYNNEI. J gave up 4 bases and V 6 bases, and 7 bases lay outside the gene matches. CDR3 length: 16 amino acids. Here the CDR3 reads CASRGTSGGVSDTQYF. The CDR3 nucleotides are TGTGCCAGCAGAGGTACTAGCGGGGGGGTATCAGATACGCAGTATTTT.

This clonotype was counted once. The chain recombines TRBV29-1 with TRBJ1-2, with D uncertain. Trimming cost V 8 bases and J 8 bases, with 15 bases left between them. The CDR3 runs 11 residues. CDR1 is SQVTM and CDR2 is ANQGSEA in the germline V gene. CDR3 amino acids: CSSPFGSGYTF. DNA for the CDR3: TGCAGCAGCCCCTTTGGGAGCGGCTACACCTTC.

A word on this clonotype: A much larger clone sits a single nucleotide away, making a read error possible. J is TRBJ1-1 and V is TRBV5-4, with a tentative D call TRBD1 (5 bases). V was pared by 7 bases and J by 4 bases, with 20 bases between. The CDR3 is 15 residues long. Per the germline V gene, CDR1 is SGHNT and CDR2 is YYREEE (reference sequence). CDR3 sequence (DNA): TGTGCCAGCGGCGACGTTGGGGGGATCCCCACTGAAGCTTTCTTT. Translating it yields CASGDVGGIPTEAFF.

The gene calls are TRBV10-2 and TRBJ2-7; TRBD1 aligns across 10 bases. The CDR3 runs 13 residues. CDR1 and CDR2 from the germline V gene are WSHSY and SAAADI. With 5 bases clipped from V and 6 bases from J, the junction kept 4 bases outside the gene matches. CDR3 in amino acids: CASSWDRGREQYF. The CDR3 nucleotides are TGCGCCAGCAGTTGGGACAGGGGCCGCGAGCAGTACTTC.

This clonotype was seen a handful of times. An end of the junction differs from the germline gene, which may be a read error. This sequence joins TRBV13 and TRBJ2-7; a weak D match, TRBD1 (6 bases). The CDR3 is 14 residues long. The germline V gene has CDR1 PRHDT and CDR2 FYEKMQ (reference sequence). CDR3 sequence (DNA): TGTGCCAGTAGCTTAAAACAGGGATCCTACGAGCAGTACTTC. Its protein product is CASSLKQGSYEQYF.

On this clonotype: At one end, the junction sequence differs from germline, possibly due to a read error. The chain recombines TRBV3-1 with TRBJ2-5, with D tentatively TRBD1 (6 bases). CDR1 LGHDT and CDR2 YNNKEL come from the germline V gene (reference sequence). The CDR3 has 15 amino acids. CDR3: CASSQRGTSLETRYF. The DNA of the CDR3 is TGTGCCAGCAGCCAGAGGGGGACCTCCCTAGAGACCCGGTACTTC.

The chain links TRBV5-1 to TRBJ2-2, with TRBD2 identical over 13 bases. This CDR3 comprises 16 residues. J lost 6 bases, V lost 4 bases, and 6 bases had no gene match. CDR1 SGHRS and CDR2 YFSETQ come from the germline V gene. The CDR3 sequence: CASSPGLAGKAGELFF. The DNA of the CDR3 is TGCGCCAGCAGCCCGGGACTAGCGGGAAAAGCCGGGGAGCTGTTTTTT.

The J gene is TRBJ2-3, the V gene TRBV2, with a possible D match to TRBD2 (6 bases). Germline assignment: CDR1 SNHLY and CDR2 FYNNEI. CDR3 length equals 16 residues. With 6 bases removed from V and 0 bases from J, the gap between germline ends came to 16 bases. CDR3 region: CASRGLGLASTDTQYF. CDR3 DNA sequence: TGTGCCAGCAGGGGACTCGGACTGGCTAGCACAGATACGCAGTATTTT.

With regard to this clonotype: One end of the junction varies from germline; a read error may be responsible. DNA of the CDR3: TGTGCCAGCGGTATACTGGGGGTCAACGTCCTGACTTTC. It yields the protein CASGILGVNVLTF. The chain uses TRBV12-3 or TRBV12-4 and TRBJ2-6; D may match TRBD1 or TRBD2 (5 bases each). The CDR3 loop spans 13 amino acids.